The 28 T cell receptor beta chains in this list originate from one sample, sequenced in a study of cytomegalovirus exposure and HLA in healthy donors. Profiling relied on immunoSEQ multiplex PCR, and the TCRdb table lists in-frame clones only, not all of them. The sample has about 140,000 clones; 86% are singletons. The sample consisted of PBMCs. These receptors came from a man aged 18 to 30 in good health and CMV-seronegative.

The V gene is TRBV27, the J gene TRBJ2-3; a possible D gene is TRBD1 (6 bases). CDR1 is MNHEY and CDR2 is SMNVEV in the germline V gene (reference sequence). Between the trimmed V and J ends, which lost 7 bases and 0 bases, there was a span of 11 bases. The CDR3 is made up of 14 amino acids. The CDR3 DNA reads as TGTGCCAGCACCGTGACAGGTAGCACAGATACGCAGTATTTT. It encodes CASTVTGSTDTQYF.

This chain uses TRBV18 with TRBJ2-1; 12 nucleotides match TRBD2. The V gene end was trimmed by 3 bases and the J gene end by 8 bases; junction bases not matched to a gene: 2. From germline, CDR1 is KGHSH and CDR2 LQKENI. There are 14 residues in the CDR3. The CDR3 spells CASSPTSGGYEQFF. In DNA form, the CDR3 reads TGTGCCAGCTCACCGACTAGCGGGGGTTATGAGCAGTTCTTC.

This chain uses TRBV29-1 with TRBJ1-3, with a possible D match to TRBD1 (5 bases). Germline values: CDR1 SQVTM, CDR2 ANQGSEA. Trimming removed 5 bases at V and 4 bases at J, with 12 bases between. The CDR3 contains 13 residues. The CDR3 protein is CSVSGQPGNTIYF. CDR3 nucleotides: TGCAGCGTTTCAGGGCAACCAGGAAACACCATATATTTT.

The chain combines TRBV18 with TRBJ1-1, with a tentative D call TRBD1 (6 bases). Trimming took off 4 bases at V and 0 bases at J, with 18 bases between the two ends. The CDR3 has 17 residues. Germline loops: CDR1 KGHSH, CDR2 LQKENI. The CDR3 is CASSRNAGEGVNTEAFF. The DNA for the CDR3 is TGTGCCAGCTCACGGAACGCAGGGGAGGGAGTGAACACTGAAGCTTTCTTT.

This clone was recorded only once. The chain employs TRBV25-1 and TRBJ2-3, with TRBD2 matching 9 bases. V dropped 4 bases and J dropped 6; count of bases not matched to a gene: 8. CDR1 and CDR2 from the germline V gene are MGHDK and SYGVNS. CDR3 size: 15 residues. The CDR3 protein is CASSGLAGVGDTQYF. In DNA form, the CDR3 reads TGTGCCAGCAGTGGTTTAGCGGGAGTAGGGGATACGCAGTATTTT.

This clone was detected once. Written as DNA, the CDR3 is TGTGCCAGCAGCGTAGCTCAGCTAGCGGATACGCAGTATTTT. It specifies CASSVAQLADTQYF. The rearrangement uses TRBV9 and TRBJ2-3, with D maybe TRBD2 (6 bases). Trimming removed 0 bases from V and 6 bases from J, with 11 bases in between. The germline gives CDR1 SGDLS, CDR2 YYNGEE. The CDR3 is 14 amino acids. The full variable domain, its missing parts supplied by reference TRBV9 and TRBJ2-3, is DSGVTQTPKHLITATGQRVTLRCSPRSGDLSVYWYQQSLDQGLQFLIQYYNGEERAKGNILERFSAQQFPDLHSELNLSSLELGDSALYFCASSVAQLADTQYFGPGTRLTVL.

V usage is TRBV11-2 and J usage is TRBJ2-2, with D possibly TRBD1 on 6 matching bases. The CDR3 totals 13 residues. Deletions cut 5 bases from V and 5 bases from J, with 9 bases between. The V gene's germline CDR1 is SGHAT and CDR2 FQNNGV. The CDR3 region has the DNA TGTGCCAGCAGCCTTCAGGGGACCGGGGAGCTGTTTTTT. Translation gives CASSLQGTGELFF. Full variable domain (missing parts from reference TRBV11-2 and TRBJ2-2): EAGVAQSPRYKIIEKRQSVAFWCNPISGHATLYWYQQILGQGPKLLIQFQNNGVVDDSQLPKDRFSAERLKGVDSTLKIQPAKLEDSAVYLCASSLQGTGELFFGEGSRLTVL.

The genes are TRBV19 and TRBJ1-5, with D tentatively TRBD1 (6 bases). Germline values: CDR1 LNHDA, CDR2 SQIVND (reference sequence). Trimming removed 4 bases from V and 6 bases from J, with 16 bases in between. This CDR3 is built from 15 residues. The CDR3 sequence: CASSTYREVTQPQHF. In DNA form, the CDR3 reads TGTGCCAGTAGTACTTACAGGGAAGTGACTCAGCCCCAGCATTTT.

The chain links TRBV6-5 to TRBJ1-3, with unresolved D. Trimming pared 8 bases from V and 1 base from J, leaving 9 bases between. Germline V gene lookup returns CDR1 MNHEY and CDR2 SVGAGI. The CDR3 is 13 residues long. The CDR3 bases are TGTGCCAGCCAACCCACTTCTGGAAACACCATATATTTT. This sequence encodes CASQPTSGNTIYF.

V gene TRBV9 combines with J gene TRBJ2-2, with 10 bases aligning to TRBD2. In germline, CDR1 is SGDLS, CDR2 YYNGEE. The CDR3 covers 18 residues. Germline trimming cut 0 bases from V and 1 base from J; bases unmatched to any gene: 6. CDR3 bases: TGTGCCAGCAGCGTAGGTCCAGGACTAGCGGAGAACACCGGGGAGCTGTTTTTT. It yields the protein CASSVGPGLAENTGELFF.

This chain uses TRBV28 with TRBJ2-1, with D uncertain. The CDR3 runs to 13 residues. CDR1 is MDHEN, CDR2 SYDVKM, per germline. V was trimmed by 5 bases and J by 3 bases, leaving 8 bases between them. The CDR3 DNA reads as TGTGCCAGCAGTCCACCCAGCTACAATGAGCAGTTCTTC. As protein: CASSPPSYNEQFF.

The chain combines TRBV12-5 with TRBJ2-1, with 10 bases aligning to TRBD1. Trimming took 7 bases from V and 6 from J; bases not matched to a gene: 6. The CDR3 consists of 14 residues. Per germline, CDR1 LGHNT and CDR2 FRNRAP. The CDR3 coding sequence is TGTGCTAGTGAGTTGACAGGGGGCTTCAATGAGCAGTTCTTC. Its translation: CASELTGGFNEQFF.

The CDR3 protein is CASSQRRGWGYGYTF. In DNA form, the CDR3 reads TGCGCCAGCAGCCAACGAAGAGGGTGGGGCTATGGCTACACCTTC. The gene calls are TRBV4-3 and TRBJ1-2; no definite D call. V shed 2 bases and J shed 4 bases, with 14 bases lying between them. CDR1 LGHNA and CDR2 YSLEER come from the germline V gene. The CDR3 extends over 15 amino acids.

The V call is TRBV7-9, the J call TRBJ2-1, with 10 bases matching TRBD2. The CDR3 is 18 amino acids. From germline, CDR1 is SEHNR and CDR2 FQNEAQ (reference sequence). The V and J ends lost 5 bases and 7 bases, in that order; junction bases with no gene match: 17. The CDR3 bases are TGTGCCAGCAGCCGACCCTCTCTCTCTAGCGGGAGTAGGAATGAGCAGTTCTTC. Amino acids: CASSRPSLSSGSRNEQFF.

V and J are TRBV25-1 and TRBJ2-7; 9 bases line up with TRBD1. Germline CDR1 MGHDK, CDR2 SYGVNS. CDR3 length: 15 amino acids. V lost 5 bases and J lost 7; bases outside the gene matches: 12. The CDR3 loop is CASSITQGATEEQYF. The CDR3 nucleotides read TGTGCCAGCAGTATAACACAGGGGGCGACGGAAGAGCAGTACTTC.

This clone was observed a single time. The chain uses TRBV7-6 and TRBJ1-3, with no clear D. The CDR3 spans 12 residues. Germline V gives CDR1 SGHVS, CDR2 FNYEAQ. Trimming took 1 base from V and 11 from J, leaving 9 bases between them. In nucleotides, the CDR3 is TGTGCCAGCAGCTTAGACTATGGAGCCATATATTTT. Translation gives CASSLDYGAIYF. The full variable domain, its missing parts supplied by reference TRBV7-6 and TRBJ1-3, is GAGVSQSPRYKVTKRGQDVALRCDPISGHVSLYWYRQALGQGPEFLTYFNYEAQQDKSGLPNDRFSAERPEGSISTLTIQRTEQRDSAMYRCASSLDYGAIYFGEGSWLTVV.

This clone was counted a single time. This sequence joins TRBV18 and TRBJ1-2; 7 bases fit TRBD1. Germline V gene sequence: CDR1 KGHSH, CDR2 LQKENI. The length of the CDR3 is 15 residues. The V and J ends lost 1 base and 4 bases, in that order; junction bases with no gene match: 6. CDR3 coding DNA: TGTGCCAGCTCACCACTCGACAGGGCTGGCTATGGCTACACCTTC. Translating gives CASSPLDRAGYGYTF. The entire variable domain, with the rest obtained from reference TRBV18 and TRBJ1-2, is as follows: NAGVMQNPRHLVRRRGQEARLRCSPMKGHSHVYWYRQLPEEGLKFMVYLQKENIIDESGMPKERFSAEFPKEGPSILRIQQVVRGDSAAYFCASSPLDRAGYGYTFGSGTRLTVV.

The chain is built from TRBV28 and TRBJ2-7; D is undetermined. The ends were cut back, 3 bases at V and 2 bases at J, with 8 bases in the middle. Germline-derived CDR1 and CDR2 are MDHEN and SYDVKM. The CDR3 covers 13 residues. CDR3 loop: CASSFPPTYEQYF. In nucleotides, the CDR3 is TGTGCCAGCAGTTTCCCTCCTACCTACGAGCAGTACTTC. The whole variable domain, remainder taken from reference TRBV28 and TRBJ2-7, is DVKVTQSSRYLVKRTGEKVFLECVQDMDHENMFWYRQDPGLGLRLIYFSYDVKMKEKGDIPEGYSVSREKKERFSLILESASTNQTSMYLCASSFPPTYEQYFGPGTRLTVT.

The chain is built from TRBV5-1 and TRBJ2-2; 9 bases fit TRBD1. Looked up from germline, CDR1 is SGHRS and CDR2 is YFSETQ. This CDR3 region has 17 residues. V was pared by 6 bases and J by 5 bases, with 14 bases of the junction left unmatched. This CDR3 is CASTPGAGTGQTGELFF. CDR3 nucleotide sequence: TGCGCCAGCACCCCGGGGGCCGGGACAGGGCAGACCGGGGAGCTGTTTTTT.

This chain's CDR3 is CASDGGGYYYNEQFF. CDR3 sequence (DNA): TGTGCCAGCGACGGAGGAGGCTACTACTACAATGAGCAGTTCTTC. The V gene is TRBV28, the J gene TRBJ2-1, with D maybe TRBD2 (5 bases). Germline assignment: CDR1 MDHEN and CDR2 SYDVKM. The CDR3 covers 15 residues. V was cut by 8 bases and J by 3 bases, with 17 bases left in between.

The chain employs TRBV28 and TRBJ1-1; D is ambiguous. CDR1 MDHEN and CDR2 SYDVKM come from the germline V gene. Trimming removed 6 bases at V and 5 bases at J, with 13 bases between. The CDR3 consists of 13 residues. CDR3 DNA: TGTGCCAGCAGAGCCTCCTTGAGGACTGAAGCTTTCTTT. Residues: CASRASLRTEAFF.

This clone was counted a single time. The chain links TRBV7-2 to TRBJ1-1, with D unresolved. CDR1 and CDR2 (germline): SGHTA, FQGNSA. V lost 3 bases and J 0 bases, leaving 5 bases between the germline ends. CDR3 size: 13 residues. CDR3 sequence (DNA): TGTGCCAGCAGCTTGAGTCTGAACACTGAAGCTTTCTTT. This encodes CASSLSLNTEAFF.

The rearrangement uses TRBV28 and TRBJ2-7; the D gene is possibly TRBD2 (5 bases). V lost 8 bases, J lost 7 bases, and 27 bases lay in between. The CDR3 loop spans 16 amino acids. Per the germline V gene, CDR1 is MDHEN and CDR2 is SYDVKM. CDR3 nucleotide sequence: TGTGCCAGCCTCTCCTCAACGGGGAAACGCTTGGGAGAGCAGTACTTC. Translating it yields CASLSSTGKRLGEQYF.

This chain links TRBV7-2 with TRBJ1-1, with TRBD1 identical over 9 bases. The V segment lost 6 bases and the J segment 5 bases; nucleotides outside the gene matches: 7. This CDR3 region has 14 residues. From germline, CDR1 is SGHTA and CDR2 FQGNSA. CDR3 region: CASRPGTGWTEAFF. The CDR3 nucleotides are TGTGCCAGCAGACCCGGGACAGGGTGGACTGAAGCTTTCTTT. Using reference TRBV7-2 and TRBJ1-1 for the parts outside the CDR3, the full variable domain is GAGVSQSPSNKVTEKGKDVELRCDPISGHTALYWYRQSLGQGLEFLIYFQGNSAPDKSGLPSDRFSAERTGGSVSTLTIQRTQQEDSAVYLCASRPGTGWTEAFFGQGTRLTVV.

V and J are TRBV30 and TRBJ2-2, with 8 bases aligning to TRBD1. Germline-derived CDR1 and CDR2 are GTSNPN and SVGIG (reference sequence). Unmatched junction bases numbered 14, after V lost 3 bases and J lost 5 bases. This CDR3 contains 17 residues. The CDR3 DNA reads TGTGCCTGGAGACATCAGGGGGCCGCTAGATGGACCGGGGAGCTGTTTTTT. It encodes CAWRHQGAARWTGELFF. The full variable domain, its missing parts supplied by reference TRBV30 and TRBJ2-2, is SQTIHQWPATLVQPVGSPLSLECTVEGTSNPNLYWYRQAAGRGLQLLFYSVGIGQISSEVPQNLSASRPQDRQFILSSKKLLLSDSGFYLCAWRHQGAARWTGELFFGEGSRLTVL.

A single count supports this clone. This chain uses TRBV4-3 with TRBJ2-5; a weak D match, TRBD1 (6 bases). Germline-derived CDR1 and CDR2 are LGHNA and YSLEER. Trimming took off 0 bases at V and 4 bases at J, with 12 bases between the two ends. The CDR3 length is 15 residues. The CDR3 loop is CASSQEEQGLETQYF. The CDR3 DNA sequence: TGCGCCAGCAGCCAAGAGGAACAGGGCCTAGAGACCCAGTACTTC.

The chain recombines TRBV27 with TRBJ2-6; no clear D gene. V was pared by 6 bases and J by 0 bases, with 9 bases between. The CDR3 loop spans 15 amino acids. Germline V gene data show CDR1 as MNHEY and CDR2 as SMNVEV (reference sequence). CDR3 protein: CASRSPSSGANVLTF. Written as DNA, the CDR3 is TGTGCCAGCAGGTCCCCCTCCTCTGGGGCCAACGTCCTGACTTTC.

V and J are TRBV7-2 and TRBJ2-2; 10 nucleotides match TRBD2. After removal of 5 bases from V and 6 bases from J, the junction contained 9 bases not matched to a gene. The CDR3 extends over 16 amino acids. Germline V gives CDR1 SGHTA, CDR2 FQGNSA. The DNA of the CDR3 is TGTGCCAGCAGCCCTAGGCCAGCGGGGGGGCCCGGGGAGCTGTTTTTT. Its translation is CASSPRPAGGPGELFF.